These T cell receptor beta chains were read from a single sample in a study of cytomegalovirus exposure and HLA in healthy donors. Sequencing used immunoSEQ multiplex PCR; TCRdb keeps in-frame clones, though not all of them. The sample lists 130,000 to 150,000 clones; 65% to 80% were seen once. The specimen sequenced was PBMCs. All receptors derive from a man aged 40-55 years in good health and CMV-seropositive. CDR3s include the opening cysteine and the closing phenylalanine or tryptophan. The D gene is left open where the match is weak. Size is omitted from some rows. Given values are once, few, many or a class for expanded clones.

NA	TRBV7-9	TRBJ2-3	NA	TGTGCCAGCAGCTTCCGAGGGCGGGCCTACACAGATACGCAGTATTTT	CASSFRGRAYTDTQYF
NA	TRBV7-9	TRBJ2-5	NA	TGTGCCAGCAGGGGGTTGGGGGCGGGAGAGCAGTACTTC	CASRGLGAGEQYF
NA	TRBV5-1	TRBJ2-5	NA	TGCGCCAGCAGCGACGGACAGCAAGAGACCCAGTACTTC	CASSDGQQETQYF
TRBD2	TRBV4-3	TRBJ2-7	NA	TGCGCCAGCAGCCAAGATAGCGGGACCCACGGGGAGCAGTACTTC	CASSQDSGTHGEQYF
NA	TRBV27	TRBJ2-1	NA	TGTGCCAGCAGTTTTCTCCCGGGACTGGCGGGAAGGTCCTACAATGAGCAGTTCTTC	CASSFLPGLAGRSYNEQFF
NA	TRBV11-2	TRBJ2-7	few	TGTGCCAGCAGCTTAGAAGCTAGTTTTCCCGAGCAGTACTTC	CASSLEASFPEQYF
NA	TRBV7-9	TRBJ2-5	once	TGTGCCAGCAGCTTTACACAAGAGACCCAGTACTTC	CASSFTQETQYF
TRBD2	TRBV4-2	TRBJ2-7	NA	TGTGCCAGCAGCCGGGGGTCCCTACTAGCGGGAGTTCGGTCGGGCTCCTACGAGCAGTACTTC	CASSRGSLLAGVRSGSYEQYF
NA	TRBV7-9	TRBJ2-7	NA	TGTGCCAGCACCTGGGCCTTAGCCTACGAGCAGTACTTC	CASTWALAYEQYF
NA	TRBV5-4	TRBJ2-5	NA	TGTGCCAGCAGCTTAACGGGCAAATCCCAAGGGGGTCTGTACTTC	CASSLTGKSQGGLYF
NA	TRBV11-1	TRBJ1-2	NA	TGTGCCAGCAGCCAACAGGGTGGCTATGGCTACACCTTC	CASSQQGGYGYTF